Detailed here is one T cell receptor (beta chain). Its antigen is as yet unknown. The data stem from a study of tumour-infiltrating T cells in Burkitt lymphoma. Study-wide context: All epidemiological Burkitt lymphoma subtypes were represented in the cohort. Repertoire clonality predicted overall and progression-free survival. Study-wide results and caveats: Many Burkitt lymphoma patients shared several public clonotypes.

Measured with immunoSEQ multiplex PCR; TCRdb has only the in-frame clones, and not every one. The table lists around 2,400 clones, less than 25% of them singletons. The V end was cut by 0 bases, the J end by 2 bases, with 10 bases between. The CDR3 length is 15 residues. Germline V gene data show CDR1 as LNHNV and CDR2 as YYDKDF (reference sequence). The sequenced sample consisted of tumor tissue from a relapse. The clonotype originates from a human donor with relapsed Burkitt lymphoma. Some clones in this sample may be carry-over from other donors' samples. J is TRBJ1-1 and V is TRBV15, with D unresolved. The CDR3 nucleotides read TGTGCCACCAGCAGAGATTACGGGGTTAACACTGAAGCTTTCTTT. Amino acid sequence: CATSRDYGVNTEAFF.